The 18 T cell receptor beta chains below all came from one sample that was sequenced in a study of shared clonotypes between healthy human individuals. Measured with immunoSEQ multiplex PCR; TCRdb has only the in-frame clones, and not every one. This table holds about 2 million clones, about 95% found once. Naive CD8 cells comprised CD45RO-negative, CCR7-positively selected cells, excluding terminally differentiated effector memory CD45RA+ cells. Source material: naive CD8+ T cells sorted from blood. Every receptor here comes from a man between 18 and 29 years old in good health.

This clone has only one observation. The gene calls are TRBV27 and TRBJ2-2; D is possibly TRBD1 (6 bases). V gave up 6 bases and J gave up 2 bases, with 13 bases separating them. This CDR3 region has 15 residues. Germline values: CDR1 MNHEY, CDR2 SMNVEV (reference sequence). Here the CDR3 reads CASSLDRANTGELFF. CDR3 in DNA: TGTGCCAGCAGCTTGGACAGAGCCAACACCGGGGAGCTGTTTTTT.

The chain employs TRBV27 and TRBJ2-1; maybe TRBD1 (6 bases). The CDR3 extends over 13 amino acids. CDR1 is MNHEY and CDR2 is SMNVEV in the germline V gene (reference sequence). Deletions cut 6 bases from V and 2 bases from J, with 8 bases between. The chain's CDR3 is CASRDSAYNEQFF. CDR3 DNA sequence: TGTGCCAGCAGGGACAGCGCCTACAATGAGCAGTTCTTC.

As concerns this clone: Other DNA sequences in this sample translate to the same CDR3. This chain links TRBV2 with TRBJ2-3; the D gene is possibly TRBD1 (6 bases). The CDR3 has 15 residues. Between the trimmed V and J ends, which lost 4 bases and 2 bases, there was a span of 13 bases. Looked up from germline, CDR1 is SNHLY and CDR2 is FYNNEI. The CDR3 here is CASSGGQGSTDTQYF. CDR3 sequence (DNA): TGTGCCAGCAGTGGGGGGCAGGGCTCCACAGATACGCAGTATTTT.

V gene TRBV30 combines with J gene TRBJ2-1; 10 nucleotides agree with TRBD1. Losses at the gene ends were 1 base for V and 6 bases for J; bases not matched to a gene: 9. The CDR3 runs to 16 residues. CDR1 and CDR2 (germline): GTSNPN, SVGIG (reference sequence). CDR3: CAWSEPDRGEINEQFF. The CDR3 DNA sequence: TGTGCCTGGAGTGAACCGGACAGGGGGGAGATCAATGAGCAGTTCTTC. The full variable domain, in which reference TRBV30 and TRBJ2-1 provide the parts outside the CDR3, is SQTIHQWPATLVQPVGSPLSLECTVEGTSNPNLYWYRQAAGRGLQLLFYSVGIGQISSEVPQNLSASRPQDRQFILSSKKLLLSDSGFYLCAWSEPDRGEINEQFFGPGTRLTVL.

The chain joins TRBV9 to TRBJ2-7; D is unclear. CDR3 size: 14 residues. Germline values: CDR1 SGDLS, CDR2 YYNGEE. Trimming pared 1 base from V and 5 bases from J, leaving 13 bases between. This CDR3 is CASSVNSSPNEQYF. The DNA for the CDR3 is TGTGCCAGCAGCGTAAACAGCTCCCCCAACGAGCAGTACTTC.

The genes are TRBV2 and TRBJ2-7; D is unresolved. This CDR3 has 14 amino acids. Looked up from germline, CDR1 is SNHLY and CDR2 is FYNNEI. Trimming left V 7 bases short and J 0 bases short, with 13 bases between. The CDR3 DNA reads as TGTGCCAGCAACCCTAATCGCCTCTCCTACGAGCAGTACTTC. It specifies CASNPNRLSYEQYF.

This sequence joins TRBV5-6 and TRBJ2-2; 9 positions agree with TRBD1. Trimming cost V 6 bases and J 6 bases; bases outside gene matches: 15. The CDR3 is 17 amino acids. Germline CDR1 and CDR2: SGHDT and YYEEEE. The CDR3 loop reads CASTRSGTGWISGELFF. CDR3 bases: TGTGCCAGCACCAGGTCAGGGACAGGGTGGATTTCCGGGGAGCTGTTTTTT.

The J gene is TRBJ1-2, the V gene TRBV7-8; the match to TRBD1 covers 9 bases. This CDR3 spans 16 amino acids. Germline CDR1 and CDR2: SGHVS and FQNEAQ. V gave up 1 base and J gave up 1 base; unmatched junction bases: 4. CDR3 in amino acids: CASSLDGTGLNYGYTF. CDR3 nucleotides: TGTGCCAGCAGCTTAGATGGGACAGGGCTTAACTATGGCTACACCTTC.

The CDR3 sequence: CASSEAFLRETQYF. Here the CDR3 DNA reads TGTGCCAGCAGTGAAGCGTTCTTAAGGGAGACCCAGTACTTC. V is TRBV6-1 and J is TRBJ2-5; D not resolved. The CDR3 length is 14 residues. Germline CDR1 is MNHNS and CDR2 is SASEGT. The germline V and J ends were trimmed by 0 bases and 5 bases, with 10 bases remaining between them.

This clone was recorded once. In the same sample, other DNA sequences code for this CDR3. V is TRBV19 and J is TRBJ2-7; D possibly uses TRBD1 or TRBD2 (5 bases each). The CDR3 covers 13 residues. V was shortened by 5 bases and J by 0 bases, with 8 bases between the two germline ends. In germline, CDR1 is LNHDA, CDR2 SQIVND (reference sequence). The CDR3 here is CASSAGASYEQYF. CDR3 coding DNA: TGTGCCAGTAGTGCCGGGGCCTCCTACGAGCAGTACTTC. The full variable domain, rest sourced from reference TRBV19 and TRBJ2-7, is DGGITQSPKYLFRKEGQNVTLSCEQNLNHDAMYWYRQDPGQGLRLIYYSQIVNDFQKGDIAEGYSVSREKKESFPLTVTSAQKNPTAFYLCASSAGASYEQYFGPGTRLTVT.

In DNA, the CDR3 is TGTGCCAGCAGTTACTCGGAGCAGCGTTCTAACTATGGCTACACCTTC. It is translated as CASSYSEQRSNYGYTF. V is TRBV6-5 and J is TRBJ1-2; the D is unclear. Germline assignment: CDR1 MNHEY and CDR2 SVGAGI. This CDR3 is built from 16 residues. Deletions cut 0 bases from V and 0 bases from J, with 11 bases between.

The rearrangement links TRBV5-4 to TRBJ2-5, with D possibly TRBD1 on 7 matching bases. This CDR3 has 18 residues. Trimming removed 0 bases at V and 1 base at J, with 19 bases between. CDR1 is SGHNT, CDR2 YYREEE, per germline (reference sequence). The CDR3 sequence is CASSLVRGVSGSQETQYF. DNA for the CDR3: TGTGCCAGCAGCTTGGTCAGGGGGGTCTCTGGGTCCCAAGAGACCCAGTACTTC.

This chain connects TRBV2 to TRBJ1-4; D is perhaps TRBD1 (5 bases). This CDR3 region has 17 residues. V lost 7 bases and J 5 bases, leaving 23 bases between the germline ends. CDR1 and CDR2 from the germline V gene are SNHLY and FYNNEI. The CDR3 DNA sequence: TGTGCCAGCATTGGGGCAGGATCGCTGCTTGTAAATGAAAAACTGTTTTTT. Protein sequence: CASIGAGSLLVNEKLFF.

J is TRBJ1-2 and V is TRBV27, with TRBD1 as a possible D gene (5 bases). Trimming removed 1 base at V and 6 bases at J, with 15 bases between. The CDR3 is made up of 15 amino acids. Germline-derived CDR1 and CDR2 are MNHEY and SMNVEV (reference sequence). The CDR3 protein is CASSLFRVAPDGYTF. CDR3 coding DNA: TGTGCCAGCAGTTTATTCAGGGTAGCCCCAGATGGCTACACCTTC.

The gene calls are TRBV19 and TRBJ1-2, with 8 positions matching TRBD1. CDR1 and CDR2 (germline): LNHDA, SQIVND (reference sequence). The CDR3 loop spans 16 amino acids. V was pared by 5 bases and J by 4 bases, with 12 bases of the junction left unmatched. Here the CDR3 reads CASSRGQGGASYGYTF. The CDR3 DNA is TGTGCCAGTAGTCGCGGACAGGGAGGAGCCAGCTATGGCTACACCTTC.

J is TRBJ2-1 and V is TRBV6-1; 7 bases map to TRBD2. Germline CDR1 reads MNHNS; CDR2 reads SASEGT. The CDR3 is 16 amino acids. The V and J ends lost 2 bases and 6 bases, in that order; junction bases with no gene match: 10. In DNA form, the CDR3 reads TGTGCCAGCAGTGAATATCCTCGACTAGCTGGCAATGAGCAGTTCTTC. As protein: CASSEYPRLAGNEQFF.

The chain couples TRBV27 to TRBJ1-2, with a weak D call TRBD1 (5 bases). V was trimmed by 6 bases and J by 8 bases, leaving 19 bases between them. Germline CDR1 MNHEY, CDR2 SMNVEV (reference sequence). The CDR3 covers 14 residues. The CDR3 DNA reads as TGTGCCAGCAGGGAGTCGGGGGTCGGGGAAGGCTACACCTTC. This sequence encodes CASRESGVGEGYTF.

The rearrangement joins TRBV6-5 to TRBJ2-2, with TRBD2 identical over 9 bases. The CDR3 covers 16 residues. The V and J ends lost 4 bases and 5 bases, in that order; junction bases with no gene match: 8. CDR1 is MNHEY, CDR2 SVGAGI, per germline. CDR3 region: CASSLLSAGGTGELFF. DNA of the CDR3: TGTGCCAGCAGTTTACTCTCAGCGGGAGGAACCGGGGAGCTGTTTTTT.